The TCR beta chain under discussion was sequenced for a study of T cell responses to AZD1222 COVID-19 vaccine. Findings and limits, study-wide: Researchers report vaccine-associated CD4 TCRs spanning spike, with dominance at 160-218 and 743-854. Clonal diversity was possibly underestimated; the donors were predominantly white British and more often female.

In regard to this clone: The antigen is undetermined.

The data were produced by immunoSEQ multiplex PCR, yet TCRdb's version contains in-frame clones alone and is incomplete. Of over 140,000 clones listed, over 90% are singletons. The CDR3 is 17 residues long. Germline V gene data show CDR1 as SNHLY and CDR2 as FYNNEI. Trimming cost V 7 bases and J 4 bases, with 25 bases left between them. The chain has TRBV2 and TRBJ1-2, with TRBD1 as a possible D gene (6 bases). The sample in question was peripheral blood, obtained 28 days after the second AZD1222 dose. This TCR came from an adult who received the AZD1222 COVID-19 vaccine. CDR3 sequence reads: CASTVTYLTTGRYGYTF. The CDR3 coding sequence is TGTGCCAGCACCGTAACATACCTGACCACAGGGCGCTATGGCTACACCTTC.